A single TCR beta chain is shown here with its context. This entry belongs to a study of blood T cell repertoires in COVID-19. Original handling: Reference gene primer amplification gave nucleated cell count estimates. Some clones are missing from TCRdb's copy, which holds only in-frame ones; the method was immunoSEQ multiplex PCR. The V and J calls and clone size are taken from that table; D and trimming were inferred from the DNA. This table has a few hundred thousand clones, 70% to 90% appearing once. In terms of age and location, participants ranged from roughly 18 to 100 years and lived in approximately 26 US areas. Categorization into cohorts depended on clinical history that participants reported. Recovered participants had two consecutive negative NP/OP PCR tests, healthcare professional clearance, or symptom resolution. Germline V gives CDR1 SGHDT, CDR2 YYEEEE. V was pared by 4 bases and J by 3 bases, with 13 bases of the junction left unmatched. This CDR3 is built from 18 residues.

The rearrangement links TRBV5-6 to TRBJ2-3; the match to TRBD2 covers 11 bases. The sequenced material came from PBMCs or T cells enriched from blood (not recorded which). This clonotype was obtained from a man aged 25-45 years who had recovered from COVID-19. The CDR3 DNA follows: TGTGCCAGCAGCCGCGAACGACCGGGACTAGCGGTTACAGATACGCAGTATTTT. Translating gives CASSRERPGLAVTDTQYF.